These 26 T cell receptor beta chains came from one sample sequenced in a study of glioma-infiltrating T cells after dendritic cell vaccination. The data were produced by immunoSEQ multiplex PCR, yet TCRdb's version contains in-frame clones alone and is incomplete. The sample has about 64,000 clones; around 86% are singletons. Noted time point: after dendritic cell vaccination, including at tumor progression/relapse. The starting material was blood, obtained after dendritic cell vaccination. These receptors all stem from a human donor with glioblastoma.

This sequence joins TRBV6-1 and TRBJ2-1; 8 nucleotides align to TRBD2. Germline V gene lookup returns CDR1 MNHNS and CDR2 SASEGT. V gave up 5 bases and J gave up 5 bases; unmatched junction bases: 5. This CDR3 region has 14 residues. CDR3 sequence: CASSSGGADNEQFF. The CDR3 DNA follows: TGTGCCAGCAGTTCGGGAGGGGCGGACAATGAGCAGTTCTTC.

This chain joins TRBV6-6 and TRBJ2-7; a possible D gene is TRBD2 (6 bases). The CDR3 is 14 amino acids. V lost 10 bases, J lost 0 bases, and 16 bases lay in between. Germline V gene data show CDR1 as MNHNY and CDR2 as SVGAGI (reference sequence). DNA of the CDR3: TGTGCCACGATAGCGGACGGGAGCTCCTACGAGCAGTACTTC. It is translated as CATIADGSSYEQYF.

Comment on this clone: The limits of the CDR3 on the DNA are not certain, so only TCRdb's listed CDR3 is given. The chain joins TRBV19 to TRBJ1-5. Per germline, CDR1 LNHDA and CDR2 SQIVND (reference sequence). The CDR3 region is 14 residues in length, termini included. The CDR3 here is CASTSGGVRQPQHF.

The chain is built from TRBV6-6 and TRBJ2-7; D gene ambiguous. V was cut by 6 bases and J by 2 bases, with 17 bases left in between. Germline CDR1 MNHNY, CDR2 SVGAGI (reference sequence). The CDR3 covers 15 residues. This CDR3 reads CASSSTPTNTYEQYF. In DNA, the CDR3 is TGTGCCAGCAGCTCCACACCAACTAACACCTACGAGCAGTACTTC.

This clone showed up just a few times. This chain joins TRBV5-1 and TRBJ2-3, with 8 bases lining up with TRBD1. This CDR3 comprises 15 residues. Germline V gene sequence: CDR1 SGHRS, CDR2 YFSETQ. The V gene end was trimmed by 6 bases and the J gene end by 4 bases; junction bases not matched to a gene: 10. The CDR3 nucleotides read TGCGCCAGCACGACTGACAGGGGTGGGGCAGATACGCAGTATTTT. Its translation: CASTTDRGGADTQYF.

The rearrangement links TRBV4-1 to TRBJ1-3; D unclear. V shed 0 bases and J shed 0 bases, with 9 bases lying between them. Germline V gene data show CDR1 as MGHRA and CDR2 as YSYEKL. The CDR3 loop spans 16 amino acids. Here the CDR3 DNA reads TGCGCCAGCAGCCAAGAGAGAGGCATCTCTGGAAACACCATATATTTT. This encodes CASSQERGISGNTIYF.

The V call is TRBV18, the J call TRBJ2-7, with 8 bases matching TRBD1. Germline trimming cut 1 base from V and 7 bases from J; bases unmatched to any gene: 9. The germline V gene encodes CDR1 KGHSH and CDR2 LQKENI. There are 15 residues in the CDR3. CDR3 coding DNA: TGTGCCAGCTCACCACAAGGGCAGGGGGCGGGAGAGCAGTACTTC. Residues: CASSPQGQGAGEQYF.

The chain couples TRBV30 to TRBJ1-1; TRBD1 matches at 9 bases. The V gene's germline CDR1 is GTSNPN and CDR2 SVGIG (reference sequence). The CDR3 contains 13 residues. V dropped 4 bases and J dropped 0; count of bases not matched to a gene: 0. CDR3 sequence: CAWNRGLNTEAFF. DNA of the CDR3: TGTGCCTGGAACAGGGGGCTGAACACTGAAGCTTTCTTT.

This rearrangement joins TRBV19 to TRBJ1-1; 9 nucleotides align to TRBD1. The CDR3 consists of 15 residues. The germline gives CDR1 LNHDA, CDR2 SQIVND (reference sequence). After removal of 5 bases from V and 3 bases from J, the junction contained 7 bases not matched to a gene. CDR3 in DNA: TGTGCCAGTAGTCCCGGGACAGGGTGGGACACTGAAGCTTTCTTT. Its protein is CASSPGTGWDTEAFF.

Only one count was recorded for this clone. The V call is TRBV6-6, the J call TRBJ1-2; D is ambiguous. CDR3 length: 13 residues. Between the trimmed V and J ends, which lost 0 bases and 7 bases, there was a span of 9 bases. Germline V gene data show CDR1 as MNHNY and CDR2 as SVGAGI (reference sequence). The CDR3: CASSYSAAGGYTF. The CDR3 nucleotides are TGTGCCAGCAGTTACTCCGCCGCGGGTGGCTACACCTTC.

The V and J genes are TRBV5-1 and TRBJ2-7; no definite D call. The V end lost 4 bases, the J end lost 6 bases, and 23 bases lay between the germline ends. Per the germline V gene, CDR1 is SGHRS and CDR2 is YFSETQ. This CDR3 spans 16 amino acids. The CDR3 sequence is CASSLGMATLASEQYF. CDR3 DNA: TGCGCCAGCAGCCTAGGAATGGCTACCCTTGCCAGCGAGCAGTACTTC.

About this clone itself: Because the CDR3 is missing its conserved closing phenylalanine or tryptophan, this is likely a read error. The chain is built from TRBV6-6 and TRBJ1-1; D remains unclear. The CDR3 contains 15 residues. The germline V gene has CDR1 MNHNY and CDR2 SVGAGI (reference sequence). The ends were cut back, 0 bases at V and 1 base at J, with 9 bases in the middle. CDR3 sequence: CASSYSTQTNTEAFL. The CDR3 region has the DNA TGTGCCAGCAGTTACTCGACACAGACGAACACTGAAGCTTTCCTT.

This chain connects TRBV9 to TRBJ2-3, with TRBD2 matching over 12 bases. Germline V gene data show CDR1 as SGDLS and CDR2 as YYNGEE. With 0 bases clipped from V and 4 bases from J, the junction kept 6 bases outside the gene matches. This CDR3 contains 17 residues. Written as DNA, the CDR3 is TGTGCCAGCAGCGTAGCTAGCGGGAGGGCCCAGGCAGATACGCAGTATTTT. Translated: CASSVASGRAQADTQYF.

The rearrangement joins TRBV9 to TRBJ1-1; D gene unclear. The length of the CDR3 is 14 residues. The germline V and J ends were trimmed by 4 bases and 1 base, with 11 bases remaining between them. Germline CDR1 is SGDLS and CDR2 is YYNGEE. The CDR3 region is CASSLSWANTEAFF. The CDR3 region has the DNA TGTGCCAGCAGCCTAAGTTGGGCGAACACTGAAGCTTTCTTT.

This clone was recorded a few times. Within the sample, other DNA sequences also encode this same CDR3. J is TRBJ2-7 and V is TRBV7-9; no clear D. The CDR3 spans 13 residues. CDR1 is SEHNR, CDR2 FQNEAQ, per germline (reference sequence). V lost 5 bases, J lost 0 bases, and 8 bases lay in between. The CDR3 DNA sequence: TGTGCCAGCAGCCGAGACACCTCCTACGAGCAGTACTTC. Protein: CASSRDTSYEQYF.

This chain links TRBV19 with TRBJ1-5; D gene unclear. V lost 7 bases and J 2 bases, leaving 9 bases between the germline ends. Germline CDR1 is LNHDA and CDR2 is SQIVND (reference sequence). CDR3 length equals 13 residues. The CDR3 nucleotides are TGTGCCAGTAAGATCGGGGGCAATCAGCCCCAGCATTTT. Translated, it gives CASKIGGNQPQHF. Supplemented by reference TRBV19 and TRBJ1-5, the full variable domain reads DGGITQSPKYLFRKEGQNVTLSCEQNLNHDAMYWYRQDPGQGLRLIYYSQIVNDFQKGDIAEGYSVSREKKESFPLTVTSAQKNPTAFYLCASKIGGNQPQHFGDGTRLSIL.

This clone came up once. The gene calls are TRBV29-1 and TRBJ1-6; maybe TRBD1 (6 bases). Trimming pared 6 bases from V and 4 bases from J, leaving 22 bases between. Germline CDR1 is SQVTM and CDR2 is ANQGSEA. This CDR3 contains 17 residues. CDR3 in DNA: TGCAGCGTGTCTGACAGGTCCTCCCATTTTTATAATTCACCCCTCCACTTT. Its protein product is CSVSDRSSHFYNSPLHF.

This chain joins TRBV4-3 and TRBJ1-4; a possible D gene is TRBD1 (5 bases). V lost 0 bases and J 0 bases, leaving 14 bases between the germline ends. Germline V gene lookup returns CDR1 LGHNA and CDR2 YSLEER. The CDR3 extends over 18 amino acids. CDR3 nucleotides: TGCGCCAGCAGCCAAGATTTGGGGGGAGGGGCAACTAATGAAAAACTGTTTTTT. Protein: CASSQDLGGGATNEKLFF.

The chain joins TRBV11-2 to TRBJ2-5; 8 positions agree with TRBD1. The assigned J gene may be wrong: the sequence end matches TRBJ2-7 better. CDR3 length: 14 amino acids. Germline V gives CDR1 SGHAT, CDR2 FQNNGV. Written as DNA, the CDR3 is TGTGCCAGCAGCTTAGGGACAGGGTCCTACGAGCAGTACTTC. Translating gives CASSLGTGSYEQYF.

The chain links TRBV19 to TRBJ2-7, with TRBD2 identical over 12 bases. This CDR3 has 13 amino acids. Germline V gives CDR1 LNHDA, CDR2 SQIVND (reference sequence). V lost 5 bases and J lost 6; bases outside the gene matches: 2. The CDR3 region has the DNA TGTGCCAGTAGTGGGACTAGCGGGTTCGAGCAGTACTTC. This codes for CASSGTSGFEQYF.

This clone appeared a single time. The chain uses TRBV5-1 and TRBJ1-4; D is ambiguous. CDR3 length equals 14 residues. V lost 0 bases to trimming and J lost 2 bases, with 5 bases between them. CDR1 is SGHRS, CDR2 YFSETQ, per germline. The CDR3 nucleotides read TGCGCCAGCAGCTTGGGAGGGACTAATGAAAAACTGTTTTTT. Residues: CASSLGGTNEKLFF.

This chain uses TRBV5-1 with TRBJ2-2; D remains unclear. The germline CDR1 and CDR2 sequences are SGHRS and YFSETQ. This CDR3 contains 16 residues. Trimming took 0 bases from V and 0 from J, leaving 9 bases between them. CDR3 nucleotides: TGCGCCAGCAGCTTGGCCGTCCCTCCGAACACCGGGGAGCTGTTTTTT. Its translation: CASSLAVPPNTGELFF.

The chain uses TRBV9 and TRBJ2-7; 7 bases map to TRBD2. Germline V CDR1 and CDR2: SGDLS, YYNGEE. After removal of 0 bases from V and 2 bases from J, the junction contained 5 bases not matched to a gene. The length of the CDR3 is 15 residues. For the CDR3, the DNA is TGTGCCAGCAGCGTAGAGGCTAGCGGAACCTACGAGCAGTACTTC. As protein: CASSVEASGTYEQYF.

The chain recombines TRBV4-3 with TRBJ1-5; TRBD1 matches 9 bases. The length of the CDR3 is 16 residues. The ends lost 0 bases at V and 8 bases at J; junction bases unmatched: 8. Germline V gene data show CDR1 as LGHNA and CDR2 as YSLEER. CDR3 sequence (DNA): TGCGCCAGCAGCCAAGATACCGGGACAGGGCTGGAGCCCCAGCATTTT. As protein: CASSQDTGTGLEPQHF.

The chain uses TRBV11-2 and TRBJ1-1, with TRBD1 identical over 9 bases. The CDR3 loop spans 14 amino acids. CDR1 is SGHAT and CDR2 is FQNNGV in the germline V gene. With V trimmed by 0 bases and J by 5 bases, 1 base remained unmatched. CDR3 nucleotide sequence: TGTGCCAGCAGCTTAGAGACAGGGGGGACTGAAGCTTTCTTT. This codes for CASSLETGGTEAFF.

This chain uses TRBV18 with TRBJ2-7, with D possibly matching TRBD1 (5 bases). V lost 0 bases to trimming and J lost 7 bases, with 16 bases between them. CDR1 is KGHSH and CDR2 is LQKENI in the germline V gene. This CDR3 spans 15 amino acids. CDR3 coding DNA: TGTGCCAGCTCACCACCGGCGGCAGGGTTGGGGGAGCAGTACTTC. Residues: CASSPPAAGLGEQYF. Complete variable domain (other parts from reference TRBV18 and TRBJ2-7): NAGVMQNPRHLVRRRGQEARLRCSPMKGHSHVYWYRQLPEEGLKFMVYLQKENIIDESGMPKERFSAEFPKEGPSILRIQQVVRGDSAAYFCASSPPAAGLGEQYFGPGTRLTVT.